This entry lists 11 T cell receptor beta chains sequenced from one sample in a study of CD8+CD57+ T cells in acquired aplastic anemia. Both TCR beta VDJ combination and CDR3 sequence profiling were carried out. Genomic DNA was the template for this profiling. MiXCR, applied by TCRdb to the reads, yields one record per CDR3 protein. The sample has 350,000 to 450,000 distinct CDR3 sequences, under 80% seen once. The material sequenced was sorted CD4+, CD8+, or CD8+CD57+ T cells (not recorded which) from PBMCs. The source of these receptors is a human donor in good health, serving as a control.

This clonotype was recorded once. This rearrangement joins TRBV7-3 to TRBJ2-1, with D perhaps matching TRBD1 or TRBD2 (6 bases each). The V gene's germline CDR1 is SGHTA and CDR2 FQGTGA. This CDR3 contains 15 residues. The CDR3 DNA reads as TGTGCTAGCGTCCTAAGGAACGGGGGCAATCAGCCCCAGTTCTTC. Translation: CASVLRNGGNQPQFF.

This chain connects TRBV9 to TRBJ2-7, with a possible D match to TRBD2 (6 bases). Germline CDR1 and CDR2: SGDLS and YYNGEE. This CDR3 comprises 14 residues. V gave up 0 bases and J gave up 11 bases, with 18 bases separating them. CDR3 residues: CASSVVSGRFQEYF. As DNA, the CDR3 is TGTGCCAGCAGCGTAGTTAGCGGTCGATTTCAAGAGTACTTC.

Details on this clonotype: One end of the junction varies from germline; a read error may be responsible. CDR3 nucleotides: TGCGCCAGCAGCCAGGGACAGGTTGCTTTCTTT. The encoded protein is CASSQGQVAFF. The chain employs TRBV11-2 and TRBJ1-1, with 8 bases lining up with TRBD1. The CDR3 contains 11 residues. CDR1 is SGHAT, CDR2 FQNNGV, per germline.

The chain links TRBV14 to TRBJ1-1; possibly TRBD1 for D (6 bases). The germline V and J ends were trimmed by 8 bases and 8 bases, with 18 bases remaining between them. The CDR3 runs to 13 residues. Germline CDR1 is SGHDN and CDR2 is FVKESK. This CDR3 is CASGGGGGTEAFF. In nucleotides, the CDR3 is TGTGCCAGCGGGGGGGGGGGGGGGACAGAAGCTTTCTTT. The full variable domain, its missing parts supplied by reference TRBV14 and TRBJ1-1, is EAGVTQFPSHSVIEKGQTVTLRCDPISGHDNLYWYRRVMGKEIKFLLHFVKESKQDESGMPNNRFLAERTGGTYSTLKVQPAELEDSGVYFCASGGGGGTEAFFGQGTRLTVV.

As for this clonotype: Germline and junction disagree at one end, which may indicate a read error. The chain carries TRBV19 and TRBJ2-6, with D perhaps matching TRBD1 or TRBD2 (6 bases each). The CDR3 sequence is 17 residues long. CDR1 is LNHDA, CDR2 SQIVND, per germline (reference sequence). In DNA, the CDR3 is TGTGCCAGTACCCCTGGGGATACGGGGGCTGGAAACACCATACATTCTTTC. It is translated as CASTPGDTGAGNTIHSF. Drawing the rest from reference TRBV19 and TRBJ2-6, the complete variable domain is DGGITQSPKYLFRKEGQNVTLSCEQNLNHDAMYWYRQDPGQGLRLIYYSQIVNDFQKGDIAEGYSVSREKKESFPLTVTSAQKNPTAFYLCASTPGDTGAGNTIHSFGAGSRLTVL.

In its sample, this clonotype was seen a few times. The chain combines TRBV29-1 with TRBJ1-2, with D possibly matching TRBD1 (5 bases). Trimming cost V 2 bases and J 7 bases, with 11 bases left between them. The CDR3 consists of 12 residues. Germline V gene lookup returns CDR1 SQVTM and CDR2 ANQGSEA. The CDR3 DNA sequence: TGCAGCGTTGAATGGGGGGAGGGTGGCTACACCTTC. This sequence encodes CSVEWGEGGYTF.

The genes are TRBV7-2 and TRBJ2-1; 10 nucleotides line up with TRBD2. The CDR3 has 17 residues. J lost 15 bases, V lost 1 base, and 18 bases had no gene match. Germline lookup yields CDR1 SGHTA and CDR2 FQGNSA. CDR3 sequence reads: CASSLETGGASGGPRFF. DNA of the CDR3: TGTGCCAGCAGCTTAGAAACAGGAGGGGCTAGCGGGGGCCCCAGGTTCTTC. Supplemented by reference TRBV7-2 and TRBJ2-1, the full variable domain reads GAGVSQSPSNKVTEKGKDVELRCDPISGHTALYWYRQSLGQGLEFLIYFQGNSAPDKSGLPSDRFSAERTGGSVSTLTIQRTQQEDSAVYLCASSLETGGASGGPRFFGPGTRLTVL.

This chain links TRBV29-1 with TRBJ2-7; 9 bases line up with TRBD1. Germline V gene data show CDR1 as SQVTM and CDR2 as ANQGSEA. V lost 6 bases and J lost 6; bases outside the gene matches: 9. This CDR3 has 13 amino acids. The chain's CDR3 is CSVDSGTGLEQYF. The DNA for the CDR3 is TGCAGCGTGGACTCCGGGACAGGGCTCGAGCAGTACTTC.

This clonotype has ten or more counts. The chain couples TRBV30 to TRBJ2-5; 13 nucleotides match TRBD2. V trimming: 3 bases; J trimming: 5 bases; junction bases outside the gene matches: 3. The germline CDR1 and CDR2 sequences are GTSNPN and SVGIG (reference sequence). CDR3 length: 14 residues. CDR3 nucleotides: TGTGCCTGGAGCACTAGCGGGGGGGCGGAGACCCAGTACTTC. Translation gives CAWSTSGGAETQYF.

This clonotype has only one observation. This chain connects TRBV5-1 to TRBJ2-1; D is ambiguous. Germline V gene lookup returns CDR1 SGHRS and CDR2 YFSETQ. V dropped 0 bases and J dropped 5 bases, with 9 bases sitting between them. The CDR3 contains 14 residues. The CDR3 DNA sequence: TGCGCCAGCAGCTTGGGGGGTTCCGACAATGAGCAGTTCTTC. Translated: CASSLGGSDNEQFF. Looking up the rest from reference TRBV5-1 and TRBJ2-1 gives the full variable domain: KAGVTQTPRYLIKTRGQQVTLSCSPISGHRSVSWYQQTPGQGLQFLFEYFSETQRNKGNFPGRFSGRQFSNSRSEMNVSTLELGDSALYLCASSLGGSDNEQFFGPGTRLTVL.

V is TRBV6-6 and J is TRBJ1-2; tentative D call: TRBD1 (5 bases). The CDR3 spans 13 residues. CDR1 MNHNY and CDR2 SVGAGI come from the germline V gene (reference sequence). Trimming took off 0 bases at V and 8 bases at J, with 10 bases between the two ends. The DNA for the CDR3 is TGTGCCAGCAGTTACTCCCAGGGTTCAGGCTACACCTTC. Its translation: CASSYSQGSGYTF.